Below, 32 T cell receptor beta chains from the same sample are listed, as sequenced in a study of T cell responses to AZD1222 COVID-19 vaccine. Assay: immunoSEQ multiplex PCR; the TCRdb copy retains only in-frame clones and omits some. The repertoire includes around 87,000 clones, roughly 91% of them detected once, and over 20% sits in the top ten. This specimen consisted of peripheral blood, obtained on day 0 of AZD1222 vaccination. These receptors came from an adult in good health.

This chain joins TRBV19 and TRBJ1-6; D is unclear. This CDR3 is 16 amino acids long. Trimming cost V 5 bases and J 0 bases, with 11 bases left between them. Germline V gives CDR1 LNHDA, CDR2 SQIVND (reference sequence). This chain's CDR3 is CASSYGPDSYNSPLHF. For the CDR3, the DNA is TGTGCCAGTAGTTACGGCCCCGACTCCTATAATTCACCCCTCCACTTT.

The chain couples TRBV7-8 to TRBJ2-1; 11 bases are a match to TRBD2. V lost 4 bases to trimming and J lost 4 bases; unmatched junction nucleotides: 12. This CDR3 spans 18 amino acids. CDR1 SGHVS and CDR2 FQNEAQ come from the germline V gene. The CDR3 DNA is TGTGCCAGCAGCTCTAAAAGTAGCGGGGGGGAAACTTACAATGAGCAGTTCTTC. Translated: CASSSKSSGGETYNEQFF.

The J gene is TRBJ2-1, the V gene TRBV7-6; D is undetermined. Germline values: CDR1 SGHVS, CDR2 FNYEAQ. Trimming removed 2 bases at V and 3 bases at J, with 5 bases between. The CDR3 extends over 13 amino acids. CDR3 sequence reads: CASSLFGYNEQFF. CDR3 nucleotides: TGTGCCAGCAGCTTATTCGGCTACAATGAGCAGTTCTTC.

The chain joins TRBV4-3 to TRBJ1-3; D uncertain. The CDR3 totals 17 residues. Trimming left V 0 bases short and J 3 bases short, with 15 bases between. Per the germline V gene, CDR1 is LGHNA and CDR2 is YSLEER. CDR3 protein: CASSQDSWRTDGNTIYF. The CDR3 DNA follows: TGCGCCAGCAGCCAAGATAGTTGGCGAACTGATGGAAACACCATATATTTT.

Regarding this clone: A junction end diverges from the germline sequence, so it may reflect a read error. The chain carries TRBV6-4 and TRBJ2-7; 11 positions match TRBD2. The CDR3 runs to 18 residues. Per the germline V gene, CDR1 is MRHNA and CDR2 is SNTAGT. The CDR3 loop is CASSDWLAGGHRSYEQYF. The CDR3 DNA reads as TGTGCCAGCAGCGACTGGCTAGCGGGGGGCCATAGATCCTACGAGCAGTACTTC.

As to this clone: One end of the junction is discordant with germline, which a read error may explain. This sequence joins TRBV6-1 and TRBJ1-2, with D unclear. The CDR3 consists of 13 residues. Looked up from germline, CDR1 is MNHNS and CDR2 is SASEGT. The CDR3 spells CASSEGHRYGYTF. The CDR3 coding sequence is TGTGCCAGCAGTGAAGGACACCGCTATGGCTATACCTTC.

The chain joins TRBV3-1 (or the pseudogene TRBV3-2) to TRBJ1-4, with a weak D call TRBD1 (5 bases). V lost 7 bases and J lost 7, with 13 bases in between. The CDR3 runs 13 residues. Germline CDR1 is LGHDT and CDR2 is YNNKEL (reference sequence). The CDR3 loop reads CASTPGLSEKLFF. DNA of the CDR3: TGTGCCAGCACTCCGGGACTTAGTGAAAAACTGTTTTTT.

The gene calls are TRBV7-9 and TRBJ2-5, with 9 bases fitting TRBD1. The CDR3 loop spans 14 amino acids. Germline CDR1 is SEHNR and CDR2 is FQNEAQ (reference sequence). Losses at the gene ends were 4 bases for V and 5 bases for J; bases not matched to a gene: 5. CDR3 sequence reads: CASSSRTGAETQYF. In nucleotides, the CDR3 is TGTGCCAGCAGCTCCCGGACAGGGGCGGAGACCCAGTACTTC.

This clone was recorded only once. V usage is TRBV9 and J usage is TRBJ1-6; D perhaps matches TRBD1 (6 bases). CDR1 and CDR2 (germline): SGDLS, YYNGEE. The V end lost 6 bases, the J end lost 4 bases, and 17 bases lay between the germline ends. The CDR3 is made up of 16 amino acids. The CDR3 DNA sequence: TGTGCCAGCAATATTAACGGACAGCCTTATAATTCACCCCTCCACTTT. Its translation: CASNINGQPYNSPLHF.

This chain joins TRBV27 and TRBJ1-1; 7 nucleotides line up with TRBD1. The CDR3 totals 14 residues. Germline CDR1 MNHEY, CDR2 SMNVEV (reference sequence). V shed 5 bases, J shed 5 bases, and the junction held 8 bases outside the gene matches. The CDR3 sequence: CASSEIQGRTEAFF. CDR3 DNA sequence: TGTGCCAGCAGTGAAATACAGGGGAGGACTGAAGCTTTCTTT.

The count of this clone is one. The chain combines TRBV10-3 with TRBJ1-2, with 7 bases that match TRBD1. V gave up 4 bases and J gave up 3 bases; unmatched junction bases: 17. Germline CDR1 is ENHRY and CDR2 is SYGVKD. The CDR3 consists of 18 residues. CDR3: CAISGPSGQRSVDYGYTF. For the CDR3, the DNA is TGTGCCATCAGTGGCCCATCGGGACAGAGGAGCGTCGACTATGGCTACACCTTC.

The chain uses TRBV5-1 and TRBJ2-7; D may match TRBD1 or TRBD2 (8 bases each). The germline V gene has CDR1 SGHRS and CDR2 YFSETQ. Trimming left V 3 bases short and J 0 bases short, with 13 bases between. This CDR3 has 15 residues. The CDR3 reads CASSWTGTSSYEQYF. The CDR3 coding sequence is TGCGCCAGCAGCTGGACAGGGACTAGCTCCTACGAGCAGTACTTC.

V and J are TRBV28 and TRBJ1-1; D not certain. V was trimmed by 1 base and J by 0 bases, leaving 9 bases between them. Germline CDR1 MDHEN, CDR2 SYDVKM. The CDR3 has 15 amino acids. The CDR3 here is CASSLLADLNTEAFF. The CDR3, as DNA: TGTGCCAGCAGTTTATTGGCAGACCTGAACACTGAAGCTTTCTTT. Looking up the rest from reference TRBV28 and TRBJ1-1 gives the full variable domain: DVKVTQSSRYLVKRTGEKVFLECVQDMDHENMFWYRQDPGLGLRLIYFSYDVKMKEKGDIPEGYSVSREKKERFSLILESASTNQTSMYLCASSLLADLNTEAFFGQGTRLTVV.

The chain carries TRBV10-2 and TRBJ1-2; D possibly corresponds to TRBD1 (5 bases). V lost 8 bases and J lost 4, with 14 bases in between. CDR1 WSHSY and CDR2 SAAADI come from the germline V gene. The CDR3 totals 13 residues. The CDR3 region is CASGNPGGYGYTF. The CDR3 nucleotides read TGCGCCAGCGGAAATCCGGGGGGCTATGGCTACACCTTC.

The chain links TRBV19 to TRBJ1-6; TRBD1 might be the D (6 bases). Germline V gives CDR1 LNHDA, CDR2 SQIVND (reference sequence). The CDR3 contains 17 residues. Trimming stripped 3 bases from V and 0 bases from J, with 12 bases between. The CDR3 loop reads CASSIYRASSYNSPLHF. The CDR3, as DNA: TGTGCCAGTAGTATTTACAGGGCAAGCTCCTATAATTCACCCCTCCACTTT.

The chain combines TRBV7-3 with TRBJ1-1, with D perhaps TRBD1 (6 bases). CDR3 length: 13 residues. CDR1 SGHTA and CDR2 FQGTGA come from the germline V gene. V was trimmed by 5 bases and J by 8 bases, leaving 15 bases between them. CDR3 in amino acids: CASSPDSVGEAFF. Written as DNA, the CDR3 is TGTGCCAGCAGCCCGGACAGCGTAGGGGAAGCTTTCTTT.

This chain uses TRBV7-2 with TRBJ1-2; unclear D gene. V was trimmed by 2 bases and J by 4 bases, leaving 5 bases between them. Looked up from germline, CDR1 is SGHTA and CDR2 is FQGNSA. The CDR3 is made up of 12 amino acids. The CDR3, as DNA: TGTGCCAGCAGCTTAACAGCCTATGGCTACACCTTC. Translation: CASSLTAYGYTF.

The CDR3 reads CASSISVNSNQPQHF. The CDR3 nucleotides are TGTGCCAGTAGTATAAGCGTGAATAGCAATCAGCCCCAGCATTTT. V gene TRBV19 combines with J gene TRBJ1-5; D gene uncertain. CDR1 LNHDA and CDR2 SQIVND come from the germline V gene (reference sequence). The germline V and J ends were trimmed by 2 bases and 0 bases, with 8 bases remaining between them. CDR3 length: 15 amino acids. The complete variable domain, with remaining parts taken from reference TRBV19 and TRBJ1-5, reads DGGITQSPKYLFRKEGQNVTLSCEQNLNHDAMYWYRQDPGQGLRLIYYSQIVNDFQKGDIAEGYSVSREKKESFPLTVTSAQKNPTAFYLCASSISVNSNQPQHFGDGTRLSIL.

This clone showed up just a few times. This chain joins TRBV25-1 and TRBJ2-6; D ambiguous. The CDR3 runs 15 residues. Germline CDR1 reads MGHDK; CDR2 reads SYGVNS. V gave up 3 bases and J gave up 2 bases, with 8 bases separating them. CDR3 sequence: CASSETEPGANVLTF. The DNA of the CDR3 is TGTGCCAGCAGTGAGACGGAACCTGGGGCCAACGTCCTGACTTTC.

This chain uses TRBV12-3 or TRBV12-4 with TRBJ1-2, with 8 bases aligning to TRBD1. This CDR3 contains 13 residues. Trimming removed 6 bases from V and 7 bases from J; junction bases left unmatched: 7. CDR3 nucleotide sequence: TGTGCCAGCAGCCTGGGGACAGGCGGTGGCTACACCTTC. This sequence encodes CASSLGTGGGYTF.

This rearrangement joins TRBV7-2 to TRBJ2-5; D is perhaps TRBD1 (5 bases). Germline V gene lookup returns CDR1 SGHTA and CDR2 FQGNSA. The CDR3 is 13 residues long. Trimming took 3 bases from V and 5 from J, leaving 10 bases between them. Here the CDR3 reads CASSLGRVETQYF. The CDR3 bases are TGTGCCAGCAGCTTGGGCAGGGTCGAGACCCAGTACTTC.

V gene TRBV5-6 combines with J gene TRBJ1-2; 7 nucleotides agree with TRBD1. CDR1 and CDR2 from the germline V gene are SGHDT and YYEEEE. This CDR3 has 14 amino acids. The V segment lost 3 bases and the J segment 0 bases; nucleotides outside the gene matches: 2. For the CDR3, the DNA is TGTGCCAGCAGCTGGGACAGCTCTAACTATGGCTACACCTTC. This codes for CASSWDSSNYGYTF.

The chain links TRBV4-1 to TRBJ1-1; D gene ambiguous. V was clipped by 1 base and J by 5 bases, with 5 bases between them. CDR3 size: 12 residues. Per the germline V gene, CDR1 is MGHRA and CDR2 is YSYEKL. The CDR3 is CASSQVTTEAFF. CDR3 coding DNA: TGCGCCAGCAGCCAAGTTACTACTGAAGCTTTCTTT.

The chain employs TRBV7-3 and TRBJ2-3, with 8 bases that match TRBD1. The CDR3 totals 14 residues. Germline loops: CDR1 SGHTA, CDR2 FQGTGA. With 9 bases clipped from V and 6 bases from J, the junction kept 11 bases outside the gene matches. The CDR3 DNA follows: TGTGCCAGTCGACAGGGGTCAAGTTCCGATACGCAGTATTTT. Translation gives CASRQGSSSDTQYF.

This clone was detected once. This chain's CDR3 is CASSFGTGGYEQYF. The CDR3 DNA follows: TGTGCCAGCAGCTTCGGGACAGGGGGCTACGAGCAGTACTTC. J is TRBJ2-7 and V is TRBV5-6; 11 bases match TRBD1. The germline gives CDR1 SGHDT, CDR2 YYEEEE. V trimming: 2 bases; J trimming: 3 bases; junction bases outside the gene matches: 1. The CDR3 consists of 14 residues.

V usage is TRBV4-2 and J usage is TRBJ1-2; 7 nucleotides line up with TRBD1. The trim removed 2 bases at V and 0 bases at J, leaving 0 bases unmatched. The germline CDR1 and CDR2 sequences are LGHNA and YNFKEQ. The CDR3 contains 14 residues. CDR3: CASSQQGANYGYTF. In DNA, the CDR3 is TGTGCCAGCAGCCAACAGGGGGCTAACTATGGCTACACCTTC.

The J gene is TRBJ2-3, the V gene TRBV18; D is unresolved. Germline V CDR1 and CDR2: KGHSH, LQKENI. This CDR3 has 14 residues. V shed 5 bases and J shed 4 bases, with 13 bases lying between them. Here the CDR3 DNA reads TGTGCCAGCTCAGGGCAGGCCCTGGCAGATACGCAGTATTTT. Translated, it gives CASSGQALADTQYF.

The chain couples TRBV9 to TRBJ2-2; D is perhaps TRBD1 or TRBD2 (5 bases each). Trimming shortened V by 0 bases and J by 4 bases, and 16 bases separated the two germline ends. In germline, CDR1 is SGDLS, CDR2 YYNGEE. The CDR3 runs to 17 residues. The CDR3 protein is CASSVESRIGGTGELFF. The CDR3 nucleotides read TGTGCCAGCAGCGTAGAGTCCCGGATTGGGGGCACCGGGGAGCTGTTTTTT.

CDR3 DNA: TGTGCCAGTAGTATAGTTGAGAGGGTCTTGGTCCCCCAGCATTTT. Translation: CASSIVERVLVPQHF. V gene TRBV19 combines with J gene TRBJ1-5; the D is unclear. This CDR3 contains 15 residues. V was clipped by 1 base and J by 10 bases, with 17 bases between them. The germline CDR1 and CDR2 sequences are LNHDA and SQIVND (reference sequence).

The CDR3 DNA follows: TGTGCCAGCAGCCTCCAGGGGGCCAACACTGAAGCTTTCTTT. Translated: CASSLQGANTEAFF. The chain has TRBV6-6 and TRBJ1-1; 8 bases fit TRBD1. J gave up 2 bases and V 6 bases, and 5 bases lay outside the gene matches. CDR1 is MNHNY, CDR2 SVGAGI, per germline (reference sequence). The CDR3 is 14 residues long.

CDR3 nucleotide sequence: TGTGCCAGTGGGGATTCCTACGAGCAGTACTTC. It encodes CASGDSYEQYF. The chain is built from TRBV19 and TRBJ2-7, with no clear D. Germline V CDR1 and CDR2: LNHDA, SQIVND (reference sequence). V was shortened by 8 bases and J by 1 base, with 6 bases between the two germline ends. The CDR3 has 11 residues.

This clone has a single count. The chain links TRBV5-1 to TRBJ2-3; 8 nucleotides agree with TRBD2. This CDR3 comprises 16 residues. Per germline, CDR1 SGHRS and CDR2 YFSETQ. Trimming at V came to 0 bases and at J to 1 base, leaving 4 bases not matched to a gene. CDR3: CASSLATRGGTDTQYF. CDR3 sequence (DNA): TGCGCCAGCAGCTTGGCAACGCGGGGGGGCACAGATACGCAGTATTTT.